This T cell receptor (beta chain) derives from a study of spatial heterogeneity in lung cancer. The time point is: sample taken at primary tumor resection. The input material, whole RNA from tumor, nontumor lung or frozen PBMC, was sequenced unsorted. TCRdb re-derived calls from the 5' RACE reads in MiXCR, one entry per CDR3 protein. This table holds about 6,900 distinct CDR3 sequences, around 13% found once. Sample share makes this clonotype medium-sized (0.01 to 0.1%). Its antigen remains unknown. The size of this beta chain means little, since it is a stray read in a library made for alpha chains. The V segment lost 1 base and the J segment 5 bases; nucleotides outside the gene matches: 3. Germline assignment: CDR1 DFQATT and CDR2 SNEGSKA (reference sequence). This CDR3 is 14 amino acids long. Whole-study findings and limits: Ubiquitous nonsynonymous mutations were tracked by counts of ubiquitous expanded TCRs, and regional ones by counts of regional expanded TCRs. In tumors, expanded intratumoral alpha and beta TCR counts tracked mutation counts.

Sequencing used lung tumor tissue, obtained at surgery. This sequence originates from a male donor with early-stage non-small cell lung cancer. The V gene is TRBV20-1, the J gene TRBJ2-7, with 12 bases matching TRBD2. The CDR3 DNA is TGCAGTGCTAGAGGACTAGCGGGAGATCACGAGCAGTACTTC. It specifies CSARGLAGDHEQYF.